This entry lists 21 T cell receptor beta chains sequenced from one sample in a study of T cell changes during pregnancy in multiple sclerosis (dated 2019 in TCRdb). The method behind the library was the immunoSEQ multiplex PCR assay. TCRdb stores this immuneACCESS table with in-frame sequences only. Part of the clones is absent; in the studies checked, under half of the shortfall reflects unresolved V genes, and no reason is known for the rest. The sample has tens of thousands of clones on record, around 90% of them singletons. The top ten clonotypes cover 1.5% to 2% of the sample. Sequencing was performed on peripheral blood, taken in the first trimester of pregnancy. Source of these receptors: a female donor with multiple sclerosis, enrolled in a pregnancy study.

This sequence joins TRBV27 and TRBJ2-1, with 9 bases lining up with TRBD1. This CDR3 spans 14 amino acids. CDR1 and CDR2 (germline): MNHEY, SMNVEV (reference sequence). J gave up 8 bases and V 4 bases, and 6 bases lay outside the gene matches. The CDR3 sequence: CASSSLGQGHEQFF. The CDR3 nucleotides are TGTGCCAGCAGTTCTTTGGGACAGGGCCATGAGCAGTTCTTC.

The rearrangement joins TRBV7-3 to TRBJ2-3; 9 bases agree with TRBD2. The CDR3 loop spans 17 amino acids. The germline CDR1 and CDR2 sequences are SGHTA and FQGTGA. Germline trimming cut 5 bases from V and 4 bases from J; bases unmatched to any gene: 13. The CDR3, as DNA: TGTGCCAGCAGCCCGACCCCCCAGGGACTAGCATCAGATACGCAGTATTTT. It specifies CASSPTPQGLASDTQYF.

CDR3 in DNA: TGTGCCAGCAACGACCAGGGGGCGGGCACCGGGGAGCTGTTTTTT. Protein: CASNDQGAGTGELFF. V usage is TRBV6-5 and J usage is TRBJ2-2, with 8 bases matching TRBD1. Germline V gives CDR1 MNHEY, CDR2 SVGAGI. V was pared by 7 bases and J by 4 bases, with 8 bases of the junction left unmatched. The CDR3 spans 15 residues.

CDR3: CAWSLGDYGYTF. CDR3 sequence (DNA): TGTGCCTGGAGTCTAGGTGACTATGGCTACACCTTC. The chain is built from TRBV30 and TRBJ1-2; no clear D. This CDR3 region has 12 residues. The V gene lost 2 bases and the J gene lost 3 bases, with 7 bases spanning the gap. Germline lookup yields CDR1 GTSNPN and CDR2 SVGIG (reference sequence).

The V and J genes are TRBV5-8 and TRBJ1-2; 9 bases align to TRBD1. Germline lookup yields CDR1 SGHTS and CDR2 YDEGEE. The length of the CDR3 is 13 residues. J gave up 7 bases and V 2 bases, and 3 bases lay outside the gene matches. The CDR3 sequence is CASSFDRGSGYTF. CDR3 bases: TGTGCCAGCAGCTTTGACAGGGGGTCTGGCTACACCTTC.

The chain employs TRBV28 and TRBJ2-2, with TRBD1 matching over 9 bases. The junction had 5 bases not matched to a gene; V was cut back by 5 bases and J by 7 bases. Germline-derived CDR1 and CDR2 are MDHEN and SYDVKM. The CDR3 sequence is 14 residues long. The CDR3 nucleotides read TGTGCCAGCAGTAAGACAGGGGGGAGCGGGGAGCTGTTTTTT. Its translation: CASSKTGGSGELFF.

This rearrangement joins TRBV4-1 to TRBJ2-7; D is ambiguous. Germline V lookup: CDR1 MGHRA, CDR2 YSYEKL. Trimming stripped 0 bases from V and 0 bases from J, with 9 bases between. The CDR3 totals 15 residues. The CDR3 region has the DNA TGCGCCAGCAGCCAAGATTATGCGAACTCCTACGAGCAGTACTTC. Protein sequence: CASSQDYANSYEQYF.

This clone was recorded many times. This chain links TRBV5-1 with TRBJ2-3; 7 bases fit TRBD2. Trimming took 0 bases from V and 6 from J; bases not matched to a gene: 4. CDR1 is SGHRS, CDR2 YFSETQ, per germline. The CDR3 loop spans 14 amino acids. In nucleotides, the CDR3 is TGCGCCAGCAGCTTGGAGTGGGAGGGGGATACGCAGTATTTT. It translates to CASSLEWEGDTQYF.

The chain uses TRBV6-5 and TRBJ2-3; D is possibly TRBD2 (6 bases). CDR1 MNHEY and CDR2 SVGAGI come from the germline V gene. V was cut by 7 bases and J by 1 base, with 12 bases left in between. The CDR3 is made up of 14 amino acids. The DNA of the CDR3 is TGTGCCAGCACCGAACCGGGGGGCACAGATACGCAGTATTTT. This sequence encodes CASTEPGGTDTQYF.

This clone was seen once. V is TRBV7-9 and J is TRBJ2-3, with 12 bases that match TRBD2. V dropped 1 base and J dropped 2; count of bases not matched to a gene: 1. CDR3 length: 16 amino acids. Germline CDR1 reads SEHNR; CDR2 reads FQNEAQ (reference sequence). The CDR3 sequence: CASSLGTSGITDTQYF. The CDR3 coding sequence is TGTGCCAGCAGCTTAGGGACTAGCGGGATCACAGATACGCAGTATTTT.

The chain is built from TRBV30 and TRBJ2-7; 8 bases align to TRBD1. The CDR3 runs 15 residues. J gave up 4 bases and V 0 bases, and 8 bases lay outside the gene matches. Germline CDR1 is GTSNPN and CDR2 is SVGIG (reference sequence). The CDR3 here is CAWSVRAGTGYEQYF. The CDR3 DNA sequence: TGTGCCTGGAGTGTCCGAGCCGGGACAGGTTACGAGCAGTACTTC.

The rearrangement joins TRBV10-3 to TRBJ2-5; D unclear. V lost 8 bases and J 5 bases, leaving 12 bases between the germline ends. CDR1 ENHRY and CDR2 SYGVKD come from the germline V gene. This CDR3 is 12 amino acids long. The CDR3 DNA sequence: TGTGCCATCTCAACATCCGGGGAGACCCAGTACTTC. This translates into CAISTSGETQYF.

V and J are TRBV10-3 and TRBJ2-7; 9 bases match TRBD1. J lost 4 bases, V lost 6 bases, and 7 bases had no gene match. Looked up from germline, CDR1 is ENHRY and CDR2 is SYGVKD. The CDR3 runs 14 residues. CDR3 residues: CAIRAGTGIYEQYF. The CDR3 bases are TGTGCCATCAGAGCCGGGACAGGGATTTACGAGCAGTACTTC.

The rearrangement links TRBV7-2 to TRBJ2-1; tentatively, D is TRBD2 (7 bases). Trimming stripped 1 base from V and 3 bases from J, with 10 bases between. This CDR3 has 15 residues. CDR1 is SGHTA, CDR2 FQGNSA, per germline. For the CDR3, the DNA is TGTGCCAGCAGCTTAGGAGGGGGGGGCTACAATGAGCAGTTCTTC. Translation gives CASSLGGGGYNEQFF.

The chain carries TRBV7-3 and TRBJ2-4; D gene unclear. The CDR3 runs to 12 residues. Germline-derived CDR1 and CDR2 are SGHTA and FQGTGA. V dropped 5 bases and J dropped 10 bases, with 12 bases sitting between them. This CDR3 is CASSPLMRIQYF. The DNA for the CDR3 is TGTGCCAGCAGCCCCCTCATGAGAATTCAGTACTTC. The whole variable domain, remainder taken from reference TRBV7-3 and TRBJ2-4, is GAGVSQTPSNKVTEKGKYVELRCDPISGHTALYWYRQSLGQGPEFLIYFQGTGAADDSGLPNDRFFAVRPEGSVSTLKIQRTERGDSAVYLCASSPLMRIQYFGAGTRLSVL.

The chain couples TRBV4-3 to TRBJ1-1, with a possible D match to TRBD1 (6 bases). This CDR3 is 16 amino acids long. Trimming stripped 3 bases from V and 5 bases from J, with 19 bases between. Germline V gene sequence: CDR1 LGHNA, CDR2 YSLEER. The CDR3 DNA reads TGCGCCAGCAGCCAGGAACGTCCAGGGAGGGGGACTGAAGCTTTCTTT. It yields the protein CASSQERPGRGTEAFF.

The genes are TRBV5-1 and TRBJ2-1; perhaps TRBD1 as D (6 bases). Per germline, CDR1 SGHRS and CDR2 YFSETQ. The V gene lost 4 bases and the J gene lost 9 bases, with 14 bases spanning the gap. The length of the CDR3 is 13 residues. CDR3 residues: CASSPGTRPEQFF. As DNA, the CDR3 is TGCGCCAGCAGCCCTGGGACAAGACCTGAGCAGTTCTTC.

CDR3 in amino acids: CASSEGQGHTGELFF. The CDR3 coding sequence is TGTGCCAGCTCGGAGGGACAGGGTCACACCGGGGAGCTGTTTTTT. The chain employs TRBV18 and TRBJ2-2; 9 bases agree with TRBD1. V shed 6 bases, J shed 3 bases, and the junction held 5 bases outside the gene matches. The CDR3 is 15 residues long. Germline V CDR1 and CDR2: KGHSH, LQKENI. Full variable domain (remainder filled in from reference TRBV18 and TRBJ2-2): NAGVMQNPRHLVRRRGQEARLRCSPMKGHSHVYWYRQLPEEGLKFMVYLQKENIIDESGMPKERFSAEFPKEGPSILRIQQVVRGDSAAYFCASSEGQGHTGELFFGEGSRLTVL.

The J gene is TRBJ2-2, the V gene TRBV18; D is uncertain. The germline V gene has CDR1 KGHSH and CDR2 LQKENI. V lost 6 bases and J 3 bases, leaving 5 bases between the germline ends. The CDR3 is 12 residues long. The CDR3 loop is CASSRDTGELFF. The CDR3 DNA sequence: TGTGCCAGCTCTCGTGACACCGGGGAGCTGTTTTTT.

The sample holds one count of this clone. The V call is TRBV27, the J call TRBJ2-1, with 7 bases that match TRBD1. The CDR3 spans 15 residues. V was pared by 6 bases and J by 5 bases, with 10 bases of the junction left unmatched. The germline CDR1 and CDR2 sequences are MNHEY and SMNVEV (reference sequence). CDR3 in DNA: TGTGCCAGCAGACCCCTAACAGGGGAGCACAATGAGCAGTTCTTC. Translating it yields CASRPLTGEHNEQFF.

The genes are TRBV5-1 and TRBJ1-1; D uncertain. Germline values: CDR1 SGHRS, CDR2 YFSETQ. CDR3 size: 14 residues. V lost 0 bases to trimming and J lost 7 bases, with 13 bases between them. For the CDR3, the DNA is TGCGCCAGCAGCTTGGATCCCGTCCCGGGTGAAGCTTTCTTT. Translating gives CASSLDPVPGEAFF.